The rows below give T cell receptor beta chains drawn from one sample of a study of CD8 T cells in ankylosing spondylitis. TCRdb recomputed calls from the 5' RACE reads with MiXCR, one row per CDR3 protein. Among roughly 200,000 distinct CDR3 sequences listed, around a quarter were seen once. Material: blood, either unsorted or a sorted T cell fraction (not recorded which). The receptors here all came from a male donor with ankylosing spondylitis or in good health (not recorded which). The CDR3 runs from the conserved cysteine through the conserved F or W. D genes are given only for firm matches. Clone size is not always given. Where it is, it says once, few, many or a class for expanded clones.

J gene: TRBJ1-1
clone size: many
V gene: TRBV5-1
D gene: -
CDR3 protein: CASSFQTGNTEAFF
CDR3 DNA: TGCGCCAGCAGCTTTCAGACAGGGAACACTGAAGCTTTCTTT

J gene: TRBJ2-3
clone size: many
V gene: TRBV12-3/TRBV12-4
D gene: TRBD2
CDR3 protein: CASTLGLALSTDTQYF
CDR3 DNA: TGTGCCAGCACCTTGGGACTAGCGTTGAGCACAGATACGCAGTATTTT

J gene: TRBJ2-1
clone size: -
V gene: TRBV10-3
D gene: -
CDR3 protein: CAISGGQGEQFF
CDR3 DNA: TGTGCCATCAGCGGGGGCCAGGGTGAGCAGTTCTTC

J gene: TRBJ1-5
clone size: -
V gene: TRBV9
D gene: -
CDR3 protein: CASSVGDSDQPQHF
CDR3 DNA: TGTGCCAGCAGCGTAGGAGACAGCGATCAGCCCCAGCATTTT

J gene: TRBJ2-3
clone size: many
V gene: TRBV3-1
D gene: -
CDR3 protein: CASSQGTDSRTDTQYF
CDR3 DNA: TGTGCCAGCAGCCAGGGAACGGACTCCCGCACAGATACGCAGTATTTT

J gene: TRBJ2-2
clone size: many
V gene: TRBV5-1
D gene: TRBD1
CDR3 protein: CASSLQGTTGELFF
CDR3 DNA: TGCGCCAGCAGCTTACAGGGGACCACCGGGGAGCTGTTTTTT

J gene: TRBJ2-7
clone size: -
V gene: TRBV5-4
D gene: -
CDR3 protein: CASSLDWTSTYEQYF
CDR3 DNA: TGTGCCAGCAGCTTAGACTGGACTTCAACCTACGAGCAGTACTTC

J gene: TRBJ2-7
clone size: -
V gene: TRBV12-3/TRBV12-4
D gene: -
CDR3 protein: CASRSGKGFLREQYF
CDR3 DNA: TGTGCCAGCAGGTCGGGTAAGGGGTTCCTTCGGGAGCAGTACTTC

J gene: TRBJ1-1
clone size: -
V gene: TRBV12-3/TRBV12-4
D gene: -
CDR3 protein: CASRGIPTNTEAFF
CDR3 DNA: TGTGCCAGCAGAGGCATCCCCACCAACACTGAAGCTTTCTTT

J gene: TRBJ1-2
clone size: many
V gene: TRBV10-3
D gene: -
CDR3 protein: CAISERPGADYGYTF
CDR3 DNA: TGTGCCATCAGTGAGAGGCCAGGGGCGGACTATGGCTACACCTTC

J gene: TRBJ1-5
clone size: few
V gene: TRBV4-2
D gene: -
CDR3 protein: CASSQGVQGGANQPQHF
CDR3 DNA: TGTGCCAGCAGCCAAGGGGTACAAGGAGGGGCCAATCAGCCCCAGCATTTT

J gene: TRBJ1-6
clone size: few
V gene: TRBV7-9
D gene: -
CDR3 protein: CASSTSGDNSPLHF
CDR3 DNA: TGTGCCAGCAGCACCTCGGGTGATAATTCACCCCTCCACTTT

J gene: TRBJ2-2
clone size: few
V gene: TRBV5-1
D gene: TRBD1
CDR3 protein: CASSLDRVWDTGELFF
CDR3 DNA: TGCGCCAGCAGCCTTGACAGGGTCTGGGACACCGGGGAGCTGTTTTTT

J gene: TRBJ2-7
clone size: medium-sized
V gene: TRBV25-1
D gene: -
CDR3 protein: CASSSGQRTYEQYF
CDR3 DNA: TGTGCCAGCTCCTCTGGACAGAGGACCTACGAGCAGTACTTC

J gene: TRBJ2-1
clone size: many
V gene: TRBV27
D gene: TRBD2
CDR3 protein: CASSLELAGVDEQFF
CDR3 DNA: TGTGCCAGCAGTTTAGAACTAGCGGGAGTCGATGAGCAGTTCTTC

J gene: TRBJ2-7
clone size: -
V gene: TRBV29-1
D gene: -
CDR3 protein: CSAKQGKGEQYF
CDR3 DNA: TGCAGCGCTAAGCAGGGAAAAGGCGAGCAGTACTTC

J gene: TRBJ2-1
clone size: many
V gene: TRBV11-2
D gene: TRBD1
CDR3 protein: CASSLGSRQGINEQFF
CDR3 DNA: TGTGCCAGCAGCTTAGGGTCGAGACAGGGCATCAATGAGCAGTTCTTC

J gene: TRBJ1-1
clone size: -
V gene: TRBV7-2
D gene: -
CDR3 protein: CASSLYKQDTEAFF
CDR3 DNA: TGTGCCAGCAGCTTATATAAGCAGGACACTGAAGCTTTCTTT

J gene: TRBJ2-5
clone size: many
V gene: TRBV18
D gene: TRBD1
CDR3 protein: CASSPWTGGQETQYF
CDR3 DNA: TGTGCCAGCTCACCATGGACAGGGGGGCAAGAGACCCAGTACTTC

J gene: TRBJ2-7
clone size: -
V gene: TRBV20-1
D gene: -
CDR3 protein: CSARDFGPGTGSEQYF
CDR3 DNA: TGCAGTGCTAGAGATTTTGGACCAGGGACCGGGAGCGAGCAGTACTTC

J gene: TRBJ1-2
clone size: -
V gene: TRBV6-1
D gene: -
CDR3 protein: CASNRMGGVGYTF
CDR3 DNA: TGTGCCAGCAATCGAATGGGGGGCGTCGGCTACACCTTC

J gene: TRBJ2-1
clone size: -
V gene: TRBV20-1
D gene: TRBD2
CDR3 protein: CSAKSSGSRDEQFF
CDR3 DNA: TGCAGTGCTAAGTCTAGCGGGAGTCGGGATGAGCAGTTCTTC

J gene: TRBJ1-4
clone size: few
V gene: TRBV20-1
D gene: -
CDR3 protein: CSARKGGNEKLFF
CDR3 DNA: TGCAGTGCTAGAAAAGGCGGGAATGAAAAACTGTTTTTT

J gene: TRBJ1-1
clone size: -
V gene: TRBV20-1
D gene: TRBD1
CDR3 protein: CSANRGRTGGARNTEAFF
CDR3 DNA: TGCAGTGCTAACCGTGGTAGGACAGGGGGCGCGAGGAACACTGAAGCTTTCTTT

J gene: TRBJ1-5
clone size: -
V gene: TRBV7-2
D gene: TRBD1
CDR3 protein: CASSLLQGNQPQHF
CDR3 DNA: TGTGCCAGCAGCTTACTACAGGGGAATCAGCCCCAGCATTTT

J gene: TRBJ1-2
clone size: many
V gene: TRBV12-3/TRBV12-4
D gene: -
CDR3 protein: CASTIGQANYGYTF
CDR3 DNA: TGTGCCAGCACCATCGGACAAGCTAACTATGGCTACACCTTC

J gene: TRBJ1-2
clone size: -
V gene: TRBV29-1
D gene: TRBD1
CDR3 protein: CSVSLQDRGGGYTF
CDR3 DNA: TGCAGCGTTTCTCTTCAAGACAGGGGAGGTGGCTACACCTTC

J gene: TRBJ2-7
clone size: -
V gene: TRBV29-1
D gene: TRBD2
CDR3 protein: CSVDLAGGTYEQYF
CDR3 DNA: TGCAGCGTTGATTTGGCGGGAGGAACCTACGAGCAGTACTTC

J gene: TRBJ2-1
clone size: many
V gene: TRBV10-3
D gene: TRBD1
CDR3 protein: CAISETTGEDWNNEQFF
CDR3 DNA: TGTGCCATCAGTGAGACGACAGGGGAGGACTGGAACAATGAGCAGTTCTTC

J gene: TRBJ1-1
clone size: many
V gene: TRBV7-2
D gene: TRBD1
CDR3 protein: CASSPSRDRLEAFF
CDR3 DNA: TGTGCCAGCAGCCCAAGCCGGGACAGGCTAGAAGCTTTCTTT

J gene: TRBJ2-1
clone size: -
V gene: TRBV6-5
D gene: -
CDR3 protein: CASSYSPRTDYNEQFF
CDR3 DNA: TGTGCCAGCAGTTACTCACCGCGCACTGACTACAATGAGCAGTTCTTC

J gene: TRBJ2-1
clone size: -
V gene: TRBV12-3/TRBV12-4
D gene: -
CDR3 protein: CASSARTVNEQFF
CDR3 DNA: TGTGCCAGCAGTGCCAGGACAGTCAATGAGCAGTTCTTC

J gene: TRBJ2-5
clone size: -
V gene: TRBV5-1
D gene: -
CDR3 protein: CASTSGRDGETQYF
CDR3 DNA: TGCGCCAGCACCTCGGGGCGGGACGGAGAGACCCAGTACTTC

J gene: TRBJ1-4
clone size: many
V gene: TRBV13
D gene: -
CDR3 protein: CASSFSGTDVPFF
CDR3 DNA: TGTGCCAGCAGCTTTAGTGGGACCGACGTTCCGTTTTTT

J gene: TRBJ2-1
clone size: many
V gene: TRBV10-1
D gene: -
CDR3 protein: CASSVDGENNEQFF
CDR3 DNA: TGCGCCAGCAGTGTCGACGGGGAAAACAATGAGCAGTTCTTC

J gene: TRBJ2-3
clone size: few
V gene: TRBV20-1
D gene: -
CDR3 protein: CSARKWDSDTQYF
CDR3 DNA: TGCAGTGCTAGAAAATGGGATTCGGATACGCAGTATTTT

J gene: TRBJ2-3
clone size: many
V gene: TRBV12-3/TRBV12-4
D gene: TRBD1
CDR3 protein: CASRSNRDRVLPDTQYF
CDR3 DNA: TGTGCCAGCAGATCCAACCGGGACAGGGTACTTCCAGATACGCAGTATTTT

J gene: TRBJ1-6
clone size: many
V gene: TRBV7-3
D gene: -
CDR3 protein: CASSLGRNSPLHF
CDR3 DNA: TGTGCCAGCAGCTTGGGACGGAATTCACCCCTCCACTTT

J gene: TRBJ2-5
clone size: -
V gene: TRBV5-1
D gene: TRBD1
CDR3 protein: CASTRDSKQETQYF
CDR3 DNA: TGCGCCAGCACCCGGGACAGCAAACAAGAGACCCAGTACTTC